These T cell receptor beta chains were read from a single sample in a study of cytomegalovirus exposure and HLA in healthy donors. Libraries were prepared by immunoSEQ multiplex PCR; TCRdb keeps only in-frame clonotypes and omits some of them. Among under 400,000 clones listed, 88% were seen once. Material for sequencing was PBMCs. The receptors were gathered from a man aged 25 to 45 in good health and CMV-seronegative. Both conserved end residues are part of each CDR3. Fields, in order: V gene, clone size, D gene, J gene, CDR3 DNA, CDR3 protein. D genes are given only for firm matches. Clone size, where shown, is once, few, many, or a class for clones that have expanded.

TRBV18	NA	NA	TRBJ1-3	TGTGCCAGCTCCCCTACAGGGTCCTACTCTGGAAACACCATATATTTT	CASSPTGSYSGNTIYF
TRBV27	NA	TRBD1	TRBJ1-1	TGTGCCAGCAGTTTGGACAGGGGGCGCGGCACTGAAGCTTTCTTT	CASSLDRGRGTEAFF
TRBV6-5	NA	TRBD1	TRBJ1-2	TGTGCCAGCAGTTACTCGACAGGGGGCTTGTCGGGGGGCTACACCTTC	CASSYSTGGLSGGYTF
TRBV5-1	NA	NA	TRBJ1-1	TGCGCCAGCAGCAGACAGACGGATCTGAACACTGAAGCTTTCTTT	CASSRQTDLNTEAFF
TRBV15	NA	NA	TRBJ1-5	TGTGCCACCAGCAGCCGACAGGAGCCGGAGCCCCAGCATTTT	CATSSRQEPEPQHF
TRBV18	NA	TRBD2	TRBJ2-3	TGTGCCAGCTCGGGGTCGCGGGGGGCAGATACGCAGTATTTT	CASSGSRGADTQYF
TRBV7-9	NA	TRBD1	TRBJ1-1	TGTGCCAGCAGTTGGGAACAGGGGGCGCGGAGCAGGGAAGCTTTCTTT	CASSWEQGARSREAFF
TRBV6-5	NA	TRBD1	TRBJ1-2	TGTGCCAGCAGTCAGGGGGTCCGCTACACCTTC	CASSQGVRYTF
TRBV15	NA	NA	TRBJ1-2	TGTGCCACCAGCAGAGATTTTGGGGCCAAAGGCTACACCTTC	CATSRDFGAKGYTF
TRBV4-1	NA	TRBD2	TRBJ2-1	TGCGCCAGCAGCCGAGGACCCGGGACTAGCGGTAATGAGCAGTTCTTC	CASSRGPGTSGNEQFF
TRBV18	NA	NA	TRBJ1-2	TGTGCCAGCTCATCCGACGGGGGGTATGGCTACACCTTC	CASSSDGGYGYTF
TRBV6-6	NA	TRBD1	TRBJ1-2	TGTGCCAGCAGCAGGACAGGGGGGGACTATGGCTACACCTTC	CASSRTGGDYGYTF
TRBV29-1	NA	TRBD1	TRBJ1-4	TGCAGCGTTACCGGGACAGCAGAAAAACTGTTTTTT	CSVTGTAEKLFF
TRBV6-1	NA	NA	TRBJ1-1	TGTGCCAGCAGTTCCATGAGGGAGGAAGCTTTCTTT	CASSSMREEAFF
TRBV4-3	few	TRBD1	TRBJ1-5	TGCGCCAGCAGCCAAGAGACAGGGGGATTGAGTAGCAATCAGCCCCAGCATTTT	CASSQETGGLSSNQPQHF
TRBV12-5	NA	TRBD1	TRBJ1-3	TGTGCTAGTGGTTGGGGACAGGGGGCGGCTGGAAACACCATATATTTT	CASGWGQGAAGNTIYF
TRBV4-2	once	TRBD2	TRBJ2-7	TGTGCCAGCAGCCAAGGGGCGGGGGAGACCTACGAGCAGTACTTC	CASSQGAGETYEQYF
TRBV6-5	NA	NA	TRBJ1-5	TGTGCCAGCAGTCACCCGTCTAACAATCAGCCCCAGCATTTT	CASSHPSNNQPQHF
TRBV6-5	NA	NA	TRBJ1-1	TGTGCCAGCACCCCTCCGGGATTGAACACTGAAGCTTTCTTT	CASTPPGLNTEAFF
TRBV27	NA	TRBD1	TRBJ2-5	TGTGCCAGCAGTCAACAGGGGTGGGAGACCCAGTACTTC	CASSQQGWETQYF
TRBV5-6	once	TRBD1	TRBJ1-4	TGTGCCAGCAGCTTGTGGACAGGGAACGAAAAACTGTTTTTT	CASSLWTGNEKLFF
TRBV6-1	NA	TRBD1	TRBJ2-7	TGTGCCAGCTCGGGACAGGGGGGACGCGAGCAGTACTTC	CASSGQGGREQYF
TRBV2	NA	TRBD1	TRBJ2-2	TGTGCCAGCAGGAGAGGACAGGGGTGGACCGGGGAGCTGTTTTTT	CASRRGQGWTGELFF
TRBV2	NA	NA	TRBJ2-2	TGTGCCAGCAGTGTTTTCCTGGGACAACCCACCGGGGAGCTGTTTTTT	CASSVFLGQPTGELFF
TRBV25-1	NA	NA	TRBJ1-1	TGTGCCAGCAGTGAAATCAGGAACACTGAAGCTTTCTTT	CASSEIRNTEAFF
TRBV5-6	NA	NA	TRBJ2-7	TGTGCCAGCAGCTTACAGAGCTCCTACGAGCAGTACTTC	CASSLQSSYEQYF
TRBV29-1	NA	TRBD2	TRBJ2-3	TGCAGCGTAAGGACTAGCGGGGGGTGGGATACGCAGTATTTT	CSVRTSGGWDTQYF
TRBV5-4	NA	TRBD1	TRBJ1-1	TGTGCCAGCAGCCGCGACAGGGGGAACACTGAAGCTTTCTTT	CASSRDRGNTEAFF
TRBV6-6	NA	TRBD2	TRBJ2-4	TGTGCCAGCAGCCCCGGGGGGGCGGGCAAAAACATTCAGTACTTC	CASSPGGAGKNIQYF
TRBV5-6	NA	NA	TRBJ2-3	TGTGCCAGCAGCGCGCTTATTGAGGGCGCGGGGGATACGCAGTATTTT	CASSALIEGAGDTQYF
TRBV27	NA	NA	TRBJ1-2	TGTGCCAGCAGTTCAGCGGGGGGGGATTATGGCTACACCTTC	CASSSAGGDYGYTF
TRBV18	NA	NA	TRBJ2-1	TGTGCCAGCTCACCACCTGGAGGGGTCACCTACAATGAGCAGTTCTTC	CASSPPGGVTYNEQFF
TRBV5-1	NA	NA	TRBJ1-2	TGCGCCAGCAGCTCTGGAGGGGACTACTATGGCTACACCTTC	CASSSGGDYYGYTF
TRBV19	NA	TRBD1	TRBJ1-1	TGTGCCAGCCGGGACAGGACAACCGGAGGCACTGAAGCTTTCTTT	CASRDRTTGGTEAFF
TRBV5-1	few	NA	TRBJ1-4	TGCGCCAGCAGCTTGGCCCCTTCCAGTGCAACTAATGAAAAACTGTTTTTT	CASSLAPSSATNEKLFF
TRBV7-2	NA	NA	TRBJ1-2	TGTGCCAGCAGCTTAGGCCGCGGCAGATACAACTATGGCTACACCTTC	CASSLGRGRYNYGYTF
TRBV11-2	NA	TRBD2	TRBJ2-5	TGTGCCAGCAGCTTCGGACTAGCGGGGGGGGAAGAGACCCAGTACTTC	CASSFGLAGGEETQYF
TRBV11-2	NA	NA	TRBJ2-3	TGTGCCAGCAGCTTAGTTCTTCGGATTAAGCGGGGCACAGATACGCAGTATTTT	CASSLVLRIKRGTDTQYF
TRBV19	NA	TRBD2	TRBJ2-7	TGTGCCAGTAGTCGAACTAGCGGGGAAGTTTACTCCTACGAGCAGTACTTC	CASSRTSGEVYSYEQYF
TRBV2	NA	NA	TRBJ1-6	TGTGCCAGCAGGGACACCCGGTATAATTCACCCCTCCACTTT	CASRDTRYNSPLHF
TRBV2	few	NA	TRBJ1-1	TGTGCCAGCACCGGACGAAGGGGCGAAGCTTTCTTT	CASTGRRGEAFF
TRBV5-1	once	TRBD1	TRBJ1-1	TGCGCCAGCAGCGGAAGGGACAGGGGGATGAACACTGAAGCTTTCTTT	CASSGRDRGMNTEAFF
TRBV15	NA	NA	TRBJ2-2	TGTGCCACCAGCCCTAACCCCAACACCGGGGAGCTGTTTTTT	CATSPNPNTGELFF
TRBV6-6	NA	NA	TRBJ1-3	TGTGCCAGCAGTTACACGTCGGGTGGCTCTGGAAACACCATATATTTT	CASSYTSGGSGNTIYF
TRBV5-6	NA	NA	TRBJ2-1	TGTGCCAGCAGCTTGGCCCAGAGGCTAGCGAGCTCCTACAATGAGCAGTTCTTC	CASSLAQRLASSYNEQFF
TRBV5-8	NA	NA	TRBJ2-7	TGTGCCAGCAGCTATGGACTGATTTCCTACGAGCAGTACTTC	CASSYGLISYEQYF
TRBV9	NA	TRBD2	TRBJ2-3	TGTGCCAGCAGCGCCTTGACTAGCGGGGGTCCCAGCACAGATACGCAGTATTTT	CASSALTSGGPSTDTQYF
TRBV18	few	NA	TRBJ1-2	TGTGCCAGCTCACCGAACAGGGATGGCTACACCTTC	CASSPNRDGYTF
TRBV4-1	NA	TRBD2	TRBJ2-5	TGCGCCAGCAGGCCGGGACTAGCGGGGAGGAGGGAGACCCAGTACTTC	CASRPGLAGRRETQYF
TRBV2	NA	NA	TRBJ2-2	TGTGCCAGCAGTAACAGCTACACCGGGGAGCTGTTTTTT	CASSNSYTGELFF
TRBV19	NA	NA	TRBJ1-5	TGTGCCAGTAGTATAGTAGCTAGCAATCAGCCCCAGCATTTT	CASSIVASNQPQHF
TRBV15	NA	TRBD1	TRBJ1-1	TGTGCCACCAGCACTCGATTGGACAGGGCGAACACTGAAGCTTTCTTT	CATSTRLDRANTEAFF
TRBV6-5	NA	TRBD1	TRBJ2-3	TGTGCCAGCAGTTACAGGGGGCCCACAGATACGCAGTATTTT	CASSYRGPTDTQYF
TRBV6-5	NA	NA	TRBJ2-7	TGTGCCAGCAGTTACCGCGGACAGACCTACGAGCAGTACTTC	CASSYRGQTYEQYF
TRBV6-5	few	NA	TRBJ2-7	TGTGCCAGCGGCTACCGGGAGAACTTGAACTACGAGCAGTACTTC	CASGYRENLNYEQYF